A selection of T cell receptor beta chains follows, all from one sample in a study of CD8 T cells in ankylosing spondylitis. MiXCR, applied by TCRdb to the 5' RACE reads, yields one record per CDR3 protein. The repertoire holds more than 150,000 distinct CDR3 sequences, with 11% as singletons. The sequencing sample was made of blood, either unsorted or a sorted T cell fraction (not recorded which). These receptors came from a male donor with ankylosing spondylitis or in good health (not recorded which). Each CDR3 is given with its conserved first and last residue. D genes are given only for firm matches. Clone size is given for some rows only: seen once, a few or many times, or a class if the clone is expanded.

j_gene	abundance	d_gene	v_gene	CDR3nt	CDR3aa
TRBJ2-7	few	-	TRBV5-4	TGTGCCAGCAGCTTGCACAGCCACTACGAGCAGTACTTC	CASSLHSHYEQYF
TRBJ2-1	-	TRBD2	TRBV6-5	TGTGCCAGCAGTTATACTTCAGGACTAGCGAGTGAGCAGTTCTTC	CASSYTSGLASEQFF
TRBJ1-1	-	-	TRBV20-1	TGCAGTGCTAGACCAGGGACCCACACTGAAGCTTTCTTT	CSARPGTHTEAFF
TRBJ1-5	many	TRBD1	TRBV12-3/TRBV12-4	TGTGCCAGCACCCTAGGAGGGGGCCGGCAGCCCCAGCATTTT	CASTLGGGRQPQHF
TRBJ2-1	many	-	TRBV25-1	TGTGCCAGCAGTGAATATGGCTGGACGGATGACAATGAGCAGTTCTTC	CASSEYGWTDDNEQFF
TRBJ2-7	few	-	TRBV7-2	TGTGCCAGCAGCTTAGGGGTAGCTAAGGGTCATCAGTACGAGCAGTACTTC	CASSLGVAKGHQYEQYF
TRBJ1-5	many	-	TRBV20-1	TGCAGTGCTAGAGATTCTGGTAGTGGCCGCAGAGGTCAGCCCCAGCATTTT	CSARDSGSGRRGQPQHF
TRBJ2-5	-	-	TRBV29-1	TGCAGCATGGGGGGCGCTGGGGAGACCCAGTACTTC	CSMGGAGETQYF
TRBJ1-4	many	-	TRBV6-5	TGTGCCAGCAGTTACGGTCGACGGGAAGAAAAACTGTTTTTT	CASSYGRREEKLFF
TRBJ1-2	-	TRBD1	TRBV7-2	TGTGCCAGCAGCTTACAAGTGACAGGGGACGGCTACACCTTC	CASSLQVTGDGYTF
TRBJ2-7	many	-	TRBV28	TGTGCCAGCAGGGAGCGAAGGGCGCCGGGCTACGAGCAGTACTTC	CASRERRAPGYEQYF
TRBJ2-6	-	-	TRBV29-1	TGCAGCGTTGCGGGTATCTCTGGGGCCAACGTCCTGACTTTC	CSVAGISGANVLTF
TRBJ2-2	few	-	TRBV11-2	TGTGCCAGCAGCATCCTCGGGGAGCTGTTTTTT	CASSILGELFF
TRBJ2-5	many	-	TRBV29-1	TGCAGCTCCCGGAAGGGCGAAGTGGAGACCCAGTACTTC	CSSRKGEVETQYF
TRBJ2-3	few	-	TRBV6-2/TRBV6-3	TGTGCCAGCAGTTACTCGACTGGAGATACGCAGTATTTT	CASSYSTGDTQYF
TRBJ1-4	many	-	TRBV6-5	TGTGCCAGCAGTTACTCGACAGTTTCAACTAATGAAAAACTGTTTTTT	CASSYSTVSTNEKLFF
TRBJ2-1	few	TRBD1	TRBV24-1	TGTGCCACCAGTGACCTGGGACAGGACAATGAGCAGTTCTTC	CATSDLGQDNEQFF
TRBJ2-7	-	-	TRBV12-3/TRBV12-4	TGTGCCAGCAGTTTAGGGGGGGACGGAACCTACGAGCAGTACTTC	CASSLGGDGTYEQYF
TRBJ2-3	few	TRBD2	TRBV6-1	TGTGCCAGCAGTAGATGGTGGACTAGCGGGGATACGCAGTATTTT	CASSRWWTSGDTQYF
TRBJ2-3	many	-	TRBV14	TGTGCCAGCAGCCTAGGTTACACAGATACGCAGTATTTT	CASSLGYTDTQYF
TRBJ2-3	few	-	TRBV29-1	TGCAGCGTTGAAGGCCCAGCGCTGTTGGGAGATACGCAGTATTTT	CSVEGPALLGDTQYF
TRBJ2-3	-	TRBD1	TRBV28	TGTGCCAGCAGTTCCCCAGGGGGCTGTCGGACAGATGCGCAGTATTTT	CASSSPGGCRTDAQYF
TRBJ2-3	many	TRBD2	TRBV7-8	TGTGCCAGCAGTTCTTTCGAGGGCGGGGGTAGCACAGATACGCAGTATTTT	CASSSFEGGGSTDTQYF
TRBJ1-4	many	-	TRBV12-3/TRBV12-4	TGTGCCAGCAGTTCAGTCGAAAAACTGTTTTTT	CASSSVEKLFF
TRBJ2-1	many	-	TRBV5-1	TGCGCCAGCAGCTTGGCCACAGGCGACCACAATGAGCAGTTCTTC	CASSLATGDHNEQFF
TRBJ2-3	many	TRBD2	TRBV29-1	TGCAGCGTTGGGCGGGGGAGCACAGATACGCAGTATTTT	CSVGRGSTDTQYF
TRBJ1-1	many	-	TRBV6-1	TGTGCCAGCAGTGCCCTGGGGGACACTGAAGCTTTCTTT	CASSALGDTEAFF
TRBJ2-1	many	-	TRBV12-3/TRBV12-4	TGTGCCAGCAGTTTGGTCAAGCGGATCTCCTACAATGAGCAGTTCTTC	CASSLVKRISYNEQFF